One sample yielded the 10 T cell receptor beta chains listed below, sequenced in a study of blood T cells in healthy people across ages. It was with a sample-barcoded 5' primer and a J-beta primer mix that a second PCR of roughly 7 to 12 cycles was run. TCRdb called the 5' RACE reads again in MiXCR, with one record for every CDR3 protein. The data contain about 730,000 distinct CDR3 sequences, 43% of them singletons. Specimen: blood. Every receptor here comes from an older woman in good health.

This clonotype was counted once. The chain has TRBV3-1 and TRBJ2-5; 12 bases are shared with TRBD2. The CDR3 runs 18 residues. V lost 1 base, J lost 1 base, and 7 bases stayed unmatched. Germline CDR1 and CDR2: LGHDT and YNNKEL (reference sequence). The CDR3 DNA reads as TGTGCCAGCAGCCAAGGTGGAGGACTAGCGGGGCCCCAAGAGACCCAGTACTTC. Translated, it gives CASSQGGGLAGPQETQYF.

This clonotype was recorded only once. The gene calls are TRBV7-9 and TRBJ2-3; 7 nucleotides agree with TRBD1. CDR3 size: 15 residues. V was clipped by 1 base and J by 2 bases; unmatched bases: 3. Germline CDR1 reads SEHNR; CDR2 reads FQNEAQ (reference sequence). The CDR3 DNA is TGTGCCAGCAGCTTAGACGGGACAGCCACAGATACGCAGTATTTT. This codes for CASSLDGTATDTQYF.

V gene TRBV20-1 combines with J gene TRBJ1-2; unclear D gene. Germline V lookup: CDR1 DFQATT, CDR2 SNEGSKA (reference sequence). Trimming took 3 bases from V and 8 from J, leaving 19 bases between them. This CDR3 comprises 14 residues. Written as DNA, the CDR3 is TGCAGTGCTAGGAAGGGCGGGGAATGGAGCGGCTACACCTTC. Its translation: CSARKGGEWSGYTF.

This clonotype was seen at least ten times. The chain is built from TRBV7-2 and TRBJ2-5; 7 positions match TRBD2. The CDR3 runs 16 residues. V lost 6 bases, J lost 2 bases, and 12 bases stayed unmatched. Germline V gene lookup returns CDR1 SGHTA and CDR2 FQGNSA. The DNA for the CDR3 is TGTGCCAGCAGTCGATCGCCTAGCGGCAATCAAGAGACCCAGTACTTC. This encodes CASSRSPSGNQETQYF.

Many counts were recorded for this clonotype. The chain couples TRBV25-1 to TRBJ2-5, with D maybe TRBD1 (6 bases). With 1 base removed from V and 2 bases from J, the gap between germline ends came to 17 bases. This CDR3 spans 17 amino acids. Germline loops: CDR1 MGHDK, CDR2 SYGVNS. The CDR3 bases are TGTGCCAGCAGTGAATGGTCCTGCGGACAGATACAAGAGACCCAGTACTTC. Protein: CASSEWSCGQIQETQYF.

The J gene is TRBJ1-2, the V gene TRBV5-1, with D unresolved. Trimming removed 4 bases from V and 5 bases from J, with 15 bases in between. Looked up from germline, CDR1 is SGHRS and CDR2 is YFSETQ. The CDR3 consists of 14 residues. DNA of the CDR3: TGCGCCAGCAGCGCGGACCGTACTGAGTATGGCTACACCTTC. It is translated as CASSADRTEYGYTF. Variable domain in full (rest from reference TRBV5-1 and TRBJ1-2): KAGVTQTPRYLIKTRGQQVTLSCSPISGHRSVSWYQQTPGQGLQFLFEYFSETQRNKGNFPGRFSGRQFSNSRSEMNVSTLELGDSALYLCASSADRTEYGYTFGSGTRLTVV.

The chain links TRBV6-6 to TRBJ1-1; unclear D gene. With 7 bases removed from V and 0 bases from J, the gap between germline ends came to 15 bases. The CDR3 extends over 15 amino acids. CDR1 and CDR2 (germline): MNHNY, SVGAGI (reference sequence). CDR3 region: CASTERLNMNTEAFF. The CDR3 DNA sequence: TGTGCCAGCACGGAACGTTTGAACATGAACACTGAAGCTTTCTTT.

CDR3 nucleotide sequence: TGCGCCAGCAGCTTGCCAGGGTTAGGGGAAGGAACTAATGAAAAACTGTTTTTT. This translates into CASSLPGLGEGTNEKLFF. The chain employs TRBV5-1 and TRBJ1-4; possibly TRBD1 for D (5 bases). CDR3 length equals 18 residues. Germline V gene data show CDR1 as SGHRS and CDR2 as YFSETQ. Trimming took off 1 base at V and 1 base at J, with 17 bases between the two ends.

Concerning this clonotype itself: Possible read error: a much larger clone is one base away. The CDR3 here is CSVGQGEAYKEQFF. DNA of the CDR3: TGCAGCGTTGGGCAGGGGGAGGCCTACAAGGAGCAGTTCTTC. The rearrangement links TRBV29-1 to TRBJ2-1, with D possibly TRBD1 on 7 matching bases. CDR1 SQVTM and CDR2 ANQGSEA come from the germline V gene. This CDR3 contains 14 residues.

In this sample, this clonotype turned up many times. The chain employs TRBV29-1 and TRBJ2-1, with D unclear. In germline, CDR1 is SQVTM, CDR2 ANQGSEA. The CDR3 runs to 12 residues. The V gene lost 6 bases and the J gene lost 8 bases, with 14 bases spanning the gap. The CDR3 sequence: CSVKRSEDEQFF. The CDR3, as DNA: TGCAGCGTGAAGAGGAGCGAGGATGAGCAGTTCTTC.